This T cell receptor beta chain came from a study of radiotherapy plus CTLA-4 blockade in lung cancer. Concerning this clone: The antigen is unknown. Distinct nucleotide sequences in the sample also encode this CDR3.

Ipilimumab CTLA-4 blockade and focal radiation were given to patients with chemo-refractory metastatic non-small-cell lung cancer. Profiling relied on immunoSEQ multiplex PCR, and the TCRdb table lists in-frame clones only, not all of them. The table has roughly 40,000 clones, 75% to 85% seen once; the top ten hold under 25%. This CDR3 comprises 15 residues. CDR1 is LNHDA and CDR2 is SQIVND in the germline V gene (reference sequence). Between the trimmed V and J ends, which lost 1 base and 0 bases, there was a span of 4 bases. Study findings and constraints: Clones derived from tumor TCRs expanded in blood after radiotherapy plus ipilimumab. Dynamics of early blood T cell clones, together with interferon-beta, were reportedly the best predictors of response.

V usage is TRBV19 and J usage is TRBJ2-6; D ambiguous. The clonotype was recovered from a human donor with non-small cell lung cancer that progressed on radiotherapy plus ipilimumab. The specimen was peripheral blood, collected from a patient treated with radiotherapy plus ipilimumab. The DNA for the CDR3 is TGTGCCAGTAGTATAGGCGGCTCTGGGGCCAACGTCCTGACTTTC. Its protein product is CASSIGGSGANVLTF.